This T cell receptor beta chain is drawn from a study of beta chain features in type 1 diabetes. This CDR3 is 15 amino acids long. Unmatched junction bases numbered 3, after V lost 4 bases and J lost 0 bases. Germline values: CDR1 MGHRA, CDR2 YSYEKL. Details on this clone: Its antigen is unknown.

What was sequenced were expressed TCRB transcripts, since all of the isolated RNA had been reverse transcribed. The assay was immunoSEQ multiplex PCR, and TCRdb's table has in-frame clones only and misses some. In the table there are tens of thousands of clones, more than 65% of which are singletons. Regarding the study as a whole: All four CD4+ subsets of Type 1 diabetes patients contained TCRB CDR3s that were moderately but significantly shorter.

The chain recombines TRBV4-1 with TRBJ2-3, with 8 nucleotides matching TRBD1. The sample consisted of stem cell memory CD4+ T cells from blood. This clonotype originated in a woman aged 40 to 49 with type 1 diabetes. CDR3 in amino acids: CASSLGQESTDTQYF. The CDR3 region has the DNA TGCGCCAGCAGCCTGGGACAGGAAAGCACAGATACGCAGTATTTT.